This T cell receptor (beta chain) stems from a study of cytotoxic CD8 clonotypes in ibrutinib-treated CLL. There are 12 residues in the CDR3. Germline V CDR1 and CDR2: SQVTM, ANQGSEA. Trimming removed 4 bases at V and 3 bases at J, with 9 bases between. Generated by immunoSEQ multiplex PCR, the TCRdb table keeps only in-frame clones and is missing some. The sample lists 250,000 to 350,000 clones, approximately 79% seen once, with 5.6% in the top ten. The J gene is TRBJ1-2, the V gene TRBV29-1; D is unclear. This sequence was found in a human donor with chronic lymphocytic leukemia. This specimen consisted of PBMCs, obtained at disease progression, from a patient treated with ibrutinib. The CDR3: CSVGRPDYGYTF. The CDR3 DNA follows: TGCAGCGTTGGACGGCCCGACTATGGCTACACCTTC.